In its sample, the clone carrying this T cell receptor beta chain was seen a few times. Its antigen is currently unknown. The treatment is: oral pan-JAK inhibitor, 5-10 mg twice daily. Alopecia areata patients provided lesional scalp punch biopsies and peripheral blood, both collected for the study. The sample comes from a study of CD8+ T cells in alopecia areata. Across the study: Tofacitinib administration to treated patients was oral, at 5 to 10 mg twice daily. Scoring of treated patients' severity used the percentage of affected scalp area.

Study outcomes and limitations: Tofacitinib produced a significant decrease in scalp clonality and in expanded CD8+ clones among the top 100.

Extracted from the samples, RNA was reverse transcribed into cDNA to serve as the sequencing template. TCRdb keeps only in-frame clones here, not all; method: immunoSEQ multiplex PCR. The profile shows some 19,000 clones, 59% of them singletons. V dropped 3 bases and J dropped 4; count of bases not matched to a gene: 6. CDR3 length: 15 amino acids. CDR1 is SGDLS and CDR2 is YYNGEE in the germline V gene. The sequencing here drew on skin, taken at week 4, from a patient treated with tofacitinib. The V gene is TRBV9, the J gene TRBJ2-7; 11 bases align to TRBD1. The receptor's source is a human donor with alopecia areata. CDR3 bases: TGTGCCAGCAGCGCGGGGACAGGGGGTCGGTACGAGCAGTACTTC. This gives the protein CASSAGTGGRYEQYF. Variable domain in full (rest from reference TRBV9 and TRBJ2-7): DSGVTQTPKHLITATGQRVTLRCSPRSGDLSVYWYQQSLDQGLQFLIQYYNGEERAKGNILERFSAQQFPDLHSELNLSSLELGDSALYFCASSAGTGGRYEQYFGPGTRLTVT.